This T cell receptor (beta chain) is from a study of shared clonotypes between healthy human individuals. The table came from immunoSEQ multiplex PCR; TCRdb's copy has only in-frame clones and leaves some out. This table holds roughly 530,000 clones, 96% found once. Deletions cut 2 bases from V and 2 bases from J, with 7 bases between. This CDR3 is built from 13 residues. CDR1 is SGHRS, CDR2 YFSETQ, per germline. A note on this clone: Other DNA sequences from this sample encode an identical CDR3 as well.

Sequenced: naive CD4+ T cells sorted from blood. As for subset: CD45RA+ positively selected. V usage is TRBV5-1 and J usage is TRBJ2-5, with a tentative D call TRBD2 (6 bases). The source of this sequence is a woman aged 25 to 39 in good health. This CDR3 is CASSLGRQETQYF. The CDR3, as DNA: TGCGCCAGCAGCTTAGGGAGGCAAGAGACCCAGTACTTC.